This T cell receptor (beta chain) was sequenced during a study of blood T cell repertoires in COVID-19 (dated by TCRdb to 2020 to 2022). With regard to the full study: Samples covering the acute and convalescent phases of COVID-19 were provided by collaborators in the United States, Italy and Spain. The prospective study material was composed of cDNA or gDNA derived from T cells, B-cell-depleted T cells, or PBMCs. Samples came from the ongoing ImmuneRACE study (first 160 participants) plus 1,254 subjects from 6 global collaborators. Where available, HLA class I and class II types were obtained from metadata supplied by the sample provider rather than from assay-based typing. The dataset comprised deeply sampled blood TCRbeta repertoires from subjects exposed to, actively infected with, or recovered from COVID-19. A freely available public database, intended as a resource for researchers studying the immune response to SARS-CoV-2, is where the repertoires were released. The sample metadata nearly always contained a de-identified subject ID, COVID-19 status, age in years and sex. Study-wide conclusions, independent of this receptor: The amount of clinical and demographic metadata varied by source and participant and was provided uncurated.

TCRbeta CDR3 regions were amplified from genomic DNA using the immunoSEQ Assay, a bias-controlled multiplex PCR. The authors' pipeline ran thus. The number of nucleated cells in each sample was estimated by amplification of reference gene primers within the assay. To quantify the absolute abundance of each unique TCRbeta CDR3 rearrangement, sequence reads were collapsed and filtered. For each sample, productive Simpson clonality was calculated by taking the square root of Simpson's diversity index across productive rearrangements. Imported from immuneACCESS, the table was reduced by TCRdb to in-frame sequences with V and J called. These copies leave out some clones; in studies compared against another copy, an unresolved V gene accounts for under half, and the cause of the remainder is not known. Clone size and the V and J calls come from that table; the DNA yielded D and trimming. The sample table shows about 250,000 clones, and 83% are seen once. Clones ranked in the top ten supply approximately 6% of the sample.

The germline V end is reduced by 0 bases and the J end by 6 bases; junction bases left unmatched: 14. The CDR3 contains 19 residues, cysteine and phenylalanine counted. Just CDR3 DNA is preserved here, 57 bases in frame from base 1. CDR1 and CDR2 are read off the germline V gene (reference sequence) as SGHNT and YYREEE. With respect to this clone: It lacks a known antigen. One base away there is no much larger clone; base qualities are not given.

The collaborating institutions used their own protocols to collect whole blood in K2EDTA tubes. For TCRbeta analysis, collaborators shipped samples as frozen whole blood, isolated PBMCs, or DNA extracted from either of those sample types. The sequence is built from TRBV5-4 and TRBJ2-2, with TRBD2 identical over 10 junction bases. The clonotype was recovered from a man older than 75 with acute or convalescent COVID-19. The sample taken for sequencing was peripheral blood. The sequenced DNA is TGTGCCAGCAGCTTGGCTAGCGGGAGAAGGAGGTTCACCCCCGGGGAGCTGTTTTTT. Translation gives CASSLASGRRRFTPGELFF.